A selection of T cell receptor beta chains follows, all from one sample in a study of post-analysis software for immune sequencing data. TCRdb re-derived calls from the PCR reads in MiXCR, one entry per CDR3 protein. Seen here are 700,000 to 800,000 distinct CDR3 sequences, 25% to 30% observed once, and the top ten hold more than 0.45%. Material: blood. Receptor source: a girl aged 5-17 years with multiple sclerosis. Both conserved end residues are part of each CDR3. A D gene is named only where the DNA matches it firmly. Clone size is given for some rows only: seen once, a few or many times, or a class if the clone is expanded.

NA	NA	TRBV5-1	TRBJ1-2	TGCGCCAGCAGCTCCGGCGGAAACTATGGCTACACCTTC	CASSSGGNYGYTF
few	NA	TRBV7-2	TRBJ2-1	TGTGCCAGCAGCCCGACAAGCAGGGTAAGCCATGAGCAGTTCTTC	CASSPTSRVSHEQFF
many	TRBD1	TRBV5-5	TRBJ1-2	TGTGCCAGCAGCACGGGACAGGGTACGGGCTACACCTTC	CASSTGQGTGYTF
few	TRBD2	TRBV20-1	TRBJ2-7	TGCAGTGCTAGAGATTCCCGGGAGGGATACTACGAGCAGTACTTC	CSARDSREGYYEQYF
NA	NA	TRBV3-1	TRBJ2-1	TGTGCCAGCAGCCAAGAAAAGCGGTACTACAATGAGCAGTTCTTC	CASSQEKRYYNEQFF
few	NA	TRBV27	TRBJ2-6	TGTGCCAGCAGTTCAGGGGTTGGGGCCAACGTCCTGACTTTC	CASSSGVGANVLTF
NA	NA	TRBV28	TRBJ2-2	TGTGCCAGCAGTTTTAGGCGCCCAGCGAACACCGGGGAGCTGTTTTTT	CASSFRRPANTGELFF
NA	NA	TRBV11-2	TRBJ2-7	TGTGCCAGCAGCTTATCCCCCTCTAACCCCGGAGAGCAGTACTTC	CASSLSPSNPGEQYF
once	NA	TRBV11-2	TRBJ2-1	TGTGCCAGCAGCCCATGGGACGGGCCCCGGGATGAGCAGTTCTTC	CASSPWDGPRDEQFF
NA	NA	TRBV6-2/TRBV6-3	TRBJ2-7	TGTGCCAGCAGTTATGTGGAATGGGGGGAGCAGTACTTC	CASSYVEWGEQYF
NA	NA	TRBV6-6	TRBJ2-1	TGTGCCAGCAGTTATTTCCCTGAGCAGTTCTTC	CASSYFPEQFF
NA	NA	TRBV6-2/TRBV6-3	TRBJ2-7	TGTGCCAGCAGTCGAGGGAGGGGGCTCGAGCAGTACTTC	CASSRGRGLEQYF
NA	TRBD1	TRBV6-2/TRBV6-3	TRBJ2-1	TGTGCCAGCAGCAACCGGGACAGCCCCTACAATGAGCAGTTCTTC	CASSNRDSPYNEQFF
NA	NA	TRBV11-2	TRBJ2-3	TGTGCCAGCAGCTTAGAGGGGGGGCTCACAGATACGCAGTATTTT	CASSLEGGLTDTQYF
few	NA	TRBV6-1	TRBJ1-1	TGTGCCAGTTCCAGACCTGAAGCTTTCTTT	CASSRPEAFF
few	NA	TRBV5-6	TRBJ1-5	TGTGCCAGCAGCTCCCGCGGTCAGCCCCAGCATTTT	CASSSRGQPQHF
NA	TRBD2	TRBV7-2	TRBJ2-3	TGTGCCAGCAGCTACACCGGGACTAGCGGGAGGGCCGACACAGATACGCAGTATTTT	CASSYTGTSGRADTDTQYF
NA	NA	TRBV10-3	TRBJ2-1	TGTGCCATCAGTGAGTCGGGAACATCGGGTGAGCAGTTCTTC	CAISESGTSGEQFF
NA	TRBD1	TRBV7-2	TRBJ2-1	TGTGCCAGCAGCCCACCCACCCCAGGGGGCGTCAATGAGCAGTTCTTC	CASSPPTPGGVNEQFF
NA	NA	TRBV11-3	TRBJ2-1	TGTGCCAGCAGCCGCCCCGTGAATGAGCAGTTCTTC	CASSRPVNEQFF
NA	NA	TRBV15	TRBJ2-6	TGTGCCACCAGCAGAGGTAGTGGCTTGGGGGGCTCTGGGGCCAACGTCCTGACTTTC	CATSRGSGLGGSGANVLTF
NA	NA	TRBV7-2	TRBJ2-7	TGTGCCAGCAGCTTCCGGCCGCTCTACGAGCAGTACTTC	CASSFRPLYEQYF
few	TRBD2	TRBV13	TRBJ2-7	TGTGCCAGCAGCTTTCGGACTAGCGGGAGCGGCCACTACGAGCAGTACTTC	CASSFRTSGSGHYEQYF
once	NA	TRBV11-2	TRBJ2-7	TGTGCCAGCAGCCCCCAGAGGAATGAGCAGTACTTC	CASSPQRNEQYF
NA	NA	TRBV6-6	TRBJ2-7	TGTGCCAGCAGTTACTCGCTTCACGGGGCCCCACCCTACGAGCAGTACTTC	CASSYSLHGAPPYEQYF
few	NA	TRBV6-2/TRBV6-3	TRBJ2-7	TGTGCCAGCAGGACTCCCCTGGACGAGCAGTACTTC	CASRTPLDEQYF
few	TRBD2	TRBV20-1	TRBJ2-5	TGCAGTGCTAGAGGCCCTAGCGGGCCACAAGAGACCCAGTACTTC	CSARGPSGPQETQYF
few	TRBD2	TRBV12-3/TRBV12-4	TRBJ2-3	TGTGCCAGCATTTTTTTAACTAGCGGGAGACCTAGCACAGATACGCAGTATTTT	CASIFLTSGRPSTDTQYF
NA	NA	TRBV7-9	TRBJ2-5	TGTGCCAGCAGCTCACCCCTTGAGCAAGGACCCCACAATGAGCAGTACTTC	CASSSPLEQGPHNEQYF
NA	NA	TRBV12-3/TRBV12-4	TRBJ2-3	TGTGCCAGCAGTTTTAAACTATACACAGATACGCAGTATTTT	CASSFKLYTDTQYF
NA	TRBD1	TRBV5-1	TRBJ2-5	TGCGCCAGCAGCTCCCTACAGGGGATCCAAGAGACCCAGTACTTC	CASSSLQGIQETQYF
NA	NA	TRBV10-3	TRBJ1-2	TGTGCCATCAGTTTCAACTATGGCTACACCTTC	CAISFNYGYTF
few	TRBD1	TRBV20-1	TRBJ2-1	TGCAGTGCATCGGGACAGGCGTTCTACAATGAGCAGTTCTTC	CSASGQAFYNEQFF
many	TRBD2	TRBV9	TRBJ2-5	TGTGCCAGCAGCGGCGGGACTAGCGTGCGGGAGACCCAGTACTTC	CASSGGTSVRETQYF
NA	TRBD1	TRBV7-2	TRBJ2-3	TGTGCCAGCAGCTTAAGGGGACAGGGAAGAGATACGCAGTATTTT	CASSLRGQGRDTQYF
NA	TRBD1	TRBV7-9	TRBJ2-5	TGTGCCAGCAGCCACCGGGACAGGGTTTGGGAGACCCAGTACTTC	CASSHRDRVWETQYF
NA	TRBD2	TRBV2	TRBJ2-5	TGTGCCAGTGGCAAAAGGACTAGTAGGAAGACCCAGTACTTC	CASGKRTSRKTQYF
NA	NA	TRBV12-3/TRBV12-4	TRBJ2-7	TGTGCCAGCAGCACAGGGTGCGGCGAGCAGTACTTC	CASSTGCGEQYF
few	TRBD1	TRBV29-1	TRBJ2-1	TGCAGCGGGACGGGACAGGGATGTGGTGAGCAGTTCTTC	CSGTGQGCGEQFF
NA	NA	TRBV5-1	TRBJ1-2	TGCGCCAGCAGCTTGATAAGGGGGAATGGCTACACCTTC	CASSLIRGNGYTF
few	NA	TRBV15	TRBJ2-7	TGTGCCACCAGCAGAGATCTGTCCTACGGGCAGTACTTC	CATSRDLSYGQYF
many	TRBD1	TRBV5-6	TRBJ2-5	TGTGCCAGCAGCTCTGGACAGGGGGCGGAGACCCAGTACTTC	CASSSGQGAETQYF
NA	NA	TRBV5-1	TRBJ1-5	TGCGCCAGCAGCCCCCCACAGTCTCATAGCAATCAGCCCCAGCATTTT	CASSPPQSHSNQPQHF
few	TRBD2	TRBV7-2	TRBJ2-7	TGTGCCAGCAGCTTAGACAGCGGGAGGGCCGAGCAGTACTTC	CASSLDSGRAEQYF
NA	TRBD1	TRBV29-1	TRBJ1-2	TGCAGCGTTGTCGGGACAGGCTATGGCTACACCTTC	CSVVGTGYGYTF
few	TRBD2	TRBV7-2	TRBJ2-1	TGTGCCAGCAGGGACAGCGGGAGGGGAAATGAGCAGTTCTTC	CASRDSGRGNEQFF
NA	NA	TRBV6-5	TRBJ2-5	TGTGCCAGCAGAGACCACGGACAGAAAGAGACCCAGTACTTC	CASRDHGQKETQYF
NA	TRBD2	TRBV5-1	TRBJ2-1	TGCACCAGCAGCCCACGCCACGGGACTAGTTCCAATGAGCAGTTCTTC	CTSSPRHGTSSNEQFF
NA	TRBD1	TRBV6-6	TRBJ2-5	TGTGCCAGCAGTTGGGGCCAGGGGGCCGAGACCCAGTACTTC	CASSWGQGAETQYF